The clone carrying this T cell receptor (beta chain) was counted ten times or more. This specimen comes from a study of regulatory T cells in long-lasting Graves disease. Overall study context: Graves' patients, diagnosed recently, had received antithyroid drugs under 3 months.

The time point was: newly diagnosed GD, antithyroid drugs for less than 3 months. Scientists built the TCR library using RNA that was extracted from PBMCs. This CDR3 region has 16 residues. CDR1 and CDR2 (germline): SGHTA, FQGNSA. The junction had 14 bases not matched to a gene; V was cut back by 7 bases and J by 5 bases. To make TCR beta libraries, researchers used iRepertoire HTBI primers and Arm-PCR of CDR3 regions. TCRdb ran MiXCR on the multiplex PCR reads and lists one entry per CDR3 protein. The table lists around 500,000 distinct CDR3 sequences, approximately 15% of them singletons. These data also formed part of another study, on T cells in Graves' hyperthyroidism and ophthalmopathy. Turning to that study: Patients aged 18 to 65 had newly diagnosed hyperthyroidism that had lasted under 2 months.

This chain uses TRBV7-2 with TRBJ2-3, with 8 bases that match TRBD2. This TCR came from a man younger than 45 with Graves disease. This material consisted of peripheral blood mononuclear cells (PBMCs), taken at new diagnosis, from a patient treated with antithyroid drugs. CDR3 in DNA: TGTGCCAGCACCTCCCCCCGGGGGGGTGCGGGAGATACGCAGTATTTT. It yields the protein CASTSPRGGAGDTQYF.